The present T cell receptor beta chain was sequenced within a study of T-cell memory formation after mild COVID-19. The germline V gene has CDR1 KGHSH and CDR2 LQKENI. CDR3 length equals 15 residues. Between the trimmed V and J ends, which lost 2 bases and 7 bases, there was a span of 17 bases. TCRdb re-derived calls from the 5' RACE reads in MiXCR, one entry per CDR3 protein. Among about 470,000 distinct CDR3 sequences listed, 15% to 20% were seen once. This clonotype turned up a few times. V and J are TRBV18 and TRBJ1-1; maybe TRBD1 (6 bases). The sample taken for sequencing was PBMCs or a T cell subset sorted from them (not recorded which). The source is an adult woman who had mild COVID-19 (a few samples of this study predate the infection). Cell type and time point are not known. CDR3 sequence reads: CASSPSGGAYGEAFF. The CDR3 bases are TGTGCCAGCTCACCAAGCGGGGGCGCGTATGGTGAAGCTTTCTTT.